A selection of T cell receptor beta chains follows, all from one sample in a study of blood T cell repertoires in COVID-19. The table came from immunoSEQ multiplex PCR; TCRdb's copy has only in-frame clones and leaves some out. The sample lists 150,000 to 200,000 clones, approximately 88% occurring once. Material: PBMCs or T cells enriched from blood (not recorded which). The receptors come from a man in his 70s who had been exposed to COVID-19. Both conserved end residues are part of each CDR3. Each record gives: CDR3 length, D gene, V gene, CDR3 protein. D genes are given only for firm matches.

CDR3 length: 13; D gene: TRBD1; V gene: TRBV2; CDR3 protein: CASSLGQGSGYTF
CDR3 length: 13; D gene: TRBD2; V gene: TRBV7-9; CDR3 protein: CASSLGLAGPQYF
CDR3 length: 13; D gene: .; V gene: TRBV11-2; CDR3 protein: CASSPSSPHGYTF
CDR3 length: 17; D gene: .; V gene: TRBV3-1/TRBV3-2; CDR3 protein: CASSHGRGSSYNSPLHF
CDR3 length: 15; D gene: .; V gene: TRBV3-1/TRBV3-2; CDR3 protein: CASSLIRDFSYEQYF
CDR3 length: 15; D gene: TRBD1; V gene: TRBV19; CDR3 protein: CASSSQGALNTEAFF
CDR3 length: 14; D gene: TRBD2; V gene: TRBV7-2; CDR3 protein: CASSLAGTSGKQYF
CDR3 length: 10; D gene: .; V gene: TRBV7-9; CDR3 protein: CASSLHSQYF
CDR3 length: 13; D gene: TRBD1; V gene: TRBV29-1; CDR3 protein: CSVAGQVNTEAFF
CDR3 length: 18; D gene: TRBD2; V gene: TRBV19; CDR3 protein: CASSIVWSQRESTGELFF
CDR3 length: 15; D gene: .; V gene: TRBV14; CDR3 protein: CASSLLSSGANVLTF
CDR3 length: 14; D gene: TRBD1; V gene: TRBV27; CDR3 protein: CASTRQGISNEQFF
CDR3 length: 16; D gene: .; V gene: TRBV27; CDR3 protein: CASSLVGSSYNSPLHF
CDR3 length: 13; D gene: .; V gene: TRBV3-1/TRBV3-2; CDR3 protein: CASSQGEGYGYTF
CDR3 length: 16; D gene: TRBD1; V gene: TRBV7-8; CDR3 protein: CASSLAPAGGNYGYTF
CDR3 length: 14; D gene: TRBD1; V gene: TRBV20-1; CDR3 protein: CSASRGDRGYEQYF
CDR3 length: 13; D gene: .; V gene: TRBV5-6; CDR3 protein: CASSRGIRGEQYF
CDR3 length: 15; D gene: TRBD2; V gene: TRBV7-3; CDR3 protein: CASSTNGLDGNEQFF
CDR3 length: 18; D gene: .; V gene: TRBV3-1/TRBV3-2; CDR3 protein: CASSHVPGLPPCADTQYF
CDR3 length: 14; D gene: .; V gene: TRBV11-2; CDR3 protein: CASSLGASVTEAFF
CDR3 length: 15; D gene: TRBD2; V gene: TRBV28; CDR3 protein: CASRLLAGEAGELFF
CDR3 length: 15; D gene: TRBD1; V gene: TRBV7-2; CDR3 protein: CASSPGGTGIDGYTF
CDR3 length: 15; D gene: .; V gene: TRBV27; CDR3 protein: CASSLTGGLSYEQYF
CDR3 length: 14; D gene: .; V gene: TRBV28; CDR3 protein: CASSLAGVDQPQHF
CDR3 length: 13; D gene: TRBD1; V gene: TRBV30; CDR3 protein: CAWNPTGGTEAFF
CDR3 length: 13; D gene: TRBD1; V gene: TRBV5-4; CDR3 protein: CASSTGQGGEQYF
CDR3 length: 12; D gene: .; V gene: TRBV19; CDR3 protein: CASSIQAGEAFF
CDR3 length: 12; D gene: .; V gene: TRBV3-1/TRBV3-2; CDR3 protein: CASSLTGDEQFF
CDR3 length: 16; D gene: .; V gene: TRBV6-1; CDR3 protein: CASSEEPGRRWNEQFF
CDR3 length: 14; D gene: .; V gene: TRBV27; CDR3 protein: CARTLGTPHGELFF
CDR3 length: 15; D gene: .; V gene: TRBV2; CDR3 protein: CASRAWGVGPEKLFF
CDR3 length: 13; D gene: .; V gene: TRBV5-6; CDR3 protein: CASSVVRGGETFF
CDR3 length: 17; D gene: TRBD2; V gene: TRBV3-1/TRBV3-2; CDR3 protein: CASSQDPSGGAQETQYF
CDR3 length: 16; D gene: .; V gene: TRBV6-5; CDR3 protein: CASSYSIMGRGPEAFF
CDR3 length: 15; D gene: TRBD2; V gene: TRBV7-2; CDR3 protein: CASSPGLAVSYEQYF
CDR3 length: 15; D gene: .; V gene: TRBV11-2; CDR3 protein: CASSLFSGGDTEAFF
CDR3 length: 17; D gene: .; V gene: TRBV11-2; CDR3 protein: CASSLSAWAGQGNTIYF
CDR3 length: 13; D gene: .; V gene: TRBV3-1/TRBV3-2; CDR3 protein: CASSQAENTEAFF
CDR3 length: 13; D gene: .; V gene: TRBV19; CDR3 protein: CASSGNSYNEQFF
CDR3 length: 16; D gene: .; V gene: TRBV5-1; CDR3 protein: CASSLPGVASTDTQYF
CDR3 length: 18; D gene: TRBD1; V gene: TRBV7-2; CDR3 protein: CASSLEGQGAGGAGELFF
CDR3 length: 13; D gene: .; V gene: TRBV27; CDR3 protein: CASSLGGAYGYTF
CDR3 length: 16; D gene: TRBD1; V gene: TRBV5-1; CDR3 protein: CASSFLAGQGVYEAFF
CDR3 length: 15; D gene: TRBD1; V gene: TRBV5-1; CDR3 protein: CASSSYPDRGDTQYF
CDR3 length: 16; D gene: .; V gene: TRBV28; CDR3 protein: CASSPHGGAFDEKLFF
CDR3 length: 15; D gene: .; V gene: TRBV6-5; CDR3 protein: CASRPRGGNSYEQYF
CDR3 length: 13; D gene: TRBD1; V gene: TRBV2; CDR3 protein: CASSRGQGYGYTF
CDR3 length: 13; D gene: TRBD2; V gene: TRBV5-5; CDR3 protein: CASSLAGGDTQYF
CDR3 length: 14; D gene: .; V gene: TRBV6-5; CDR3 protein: CASSYSPRNEKLFF
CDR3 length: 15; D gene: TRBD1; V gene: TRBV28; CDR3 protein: CASRGGGTANQPQHF
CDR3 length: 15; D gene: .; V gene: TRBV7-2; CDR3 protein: CASSLSSRGADTQYF
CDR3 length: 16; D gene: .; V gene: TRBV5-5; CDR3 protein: CASSLGGTSSYNEQFF
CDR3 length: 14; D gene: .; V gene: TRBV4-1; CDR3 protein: CASSQEGYGYGYTF
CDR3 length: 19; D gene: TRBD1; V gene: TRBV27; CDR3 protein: CATVGVWAEGQGIYNEQFF
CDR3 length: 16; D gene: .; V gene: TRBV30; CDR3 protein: CAWSFRGQGLSTEAFF
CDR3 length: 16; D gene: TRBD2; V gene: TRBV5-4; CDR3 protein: CASSPQRGGRTGELFF
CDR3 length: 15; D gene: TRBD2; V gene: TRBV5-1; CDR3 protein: CASSLETSGKYEQFF